This entry lists 11 T cell receptor beta chains sequenced from one sample in a study of blood T cells in healthy people across ages. PCR was performed a second time for roughly 7 to 12 cycles using a sample-barcoded 5' primer and a J-beta primer mix. TCRdb called the 5' RACE reads again in MiXCR, with one record for every CDR3 protein. The profile shows hundreds of thousands of distinct CDR3 sequences, about 42% of them singletons. The sequenced sample was blood. The source of these receptors is a man between 60 and 75 years old in good health.

The chain joins TRBV20-1 to TRBJ1-2; 8 bases match TRBD1. Looked up from germline, CDR1 is DFQATT and CDR2 is SNEGSKA (reference sequence). There are 12 residues in the CDR3. The V segment lost 5 bases and the J segment 4 bases; nucleotides outside the gene matches: 3. This CDR3 reads CSAGQGTYGYTF. The CDR3 region has the DNA TGCAGTGCTGGACAGGGAACCTATGGCTACACCTTC.

The chain couples TRBV6-5 to TRBJ1-3; no reliable D call. The CDR3 has 15 amino acids. Trimming removed 10 bases from V and 0 bases from J, with 16 bases in between. The germline CDR1 and CDR2 sequences are MNHEY and SVGAGI. The CDR3 DNA reads TGTGCCACCAAGGGTATGAGCCTCTCTGGAAACACCATATATTTT. Its protein is CATKGMSLSGNTIYF.

This chain joins TRBV7-2 and TRBJ2-1, with D unresolved. The ends were cut back, 1 base at V and 9 bases at J, with 13 bases in the middle. CDR3 length equals 14 residues. Germline CDR1 SGHTA, CDR2 FQGNSA. The CDR3 nucleotides read TGTGCCAGCAGCTTAGGGGGTGGTCTAAGTGAGCAGTTCTTC. This translates into CASSLGGGLSEQFF.

The chain combines TRBV6-1 with TRBJ2-7; 7 bases map to TRBD1. The CDR3 extends over 14 amino acids. Germline V gene lookup returns CDR1 MNHNS and CDR2 SASEGT. V shed 6 bases and J 3 bases; nucleotides not matched to a gene: 8. The CDR3 spells CASSGTAHFYEQYF. In nucleotides, the CDR3 is TGTGCCAGCAGCGGGACAGCTCATTTCTACGAGCAGTACTTC.

The rearrangement joins TRBV28 to TRBJ1-5; 8 bases line up with TRBD1. There are 16 residues in the CDR3. V was pared by 7 bases and J by 1 base, with 9 bases of the junction left unmatched. From germline, CDR1 is MDHEN and CDR2 SYDVKM. CDR3 loop: CASTSPRGPSNQPQHF. The CDR3 coding sequence is TGTGCCAGCACTTCCCCCAGGGGGCCGAGCAATCAGCCCCAGCATTTT.

This clonotype was seen more than once but under ten times. V and J are TRBV12-3 or TRBV12-4 and TRBJ2-1, with 8 bases aligning to TRBD2. J gave up 6 bases and V 1 base, and 8 bases lay outside the gene matches. The CDR3 sequence is 16 residues long. The CDR3 DNA follows: TGTGCCAGCAGTTTAGTGTTACCGAGCGGGGGCAATGAGCAGTTCTTC. Translating it yields CASSLVLPSGGNEQFF.

This sequence joins TRBV10-1 and TRBJ1-5; D not certain. Germline assignment: CDR1 WNHNN and CDR2 SYGVQD (reference sequence). V lost 0 bases and J lost 7, with 4 bases in between. There are 12 residues in the CDR3. The CDR3 DNA follows: TGCGCCAGCAGTGAGTCGGCCCAGCCCCAGCATTTT. This codes for CASSESAQPQHF.

This rearrangement joins TRBV4-2 to TRBJ1-2, with TRBD1 matching 7 bases. The germline CDR1 and CDR2 sequences are LGHNA and YNFKEQ. The CDR3 spans 15 residues. With V trimmed by 3 bases and J by 8 bases, 12 bases remained unmatched. CDR3 residues: CASSQVVDRDSGYTF. Written as DNA, the CDR3 is TGTGCCAGCAGCCAGGTAGTTGACAGGGATAGCGGCTACACCTTC.

The V call is TRBV7-9, the J call TRBJ1-2; D uncertain. In germline, CDR1 is SEHNR, CDR2 FQNEAQ (reference sequence). V was cut by 5 bases and J by 0 bases, with 10 bases left in between. The CDR3 has 14 amino acids. CDR3 loop: CASSQQRTNYGYTF. CDR3 DNA sequence: TGTGCCAGCAGCCAACAACGCACTAACTATGGCTACACCTTC.

There are a few counts of this clonotype. The genes are TRBV29-1 and TRBJ2-7; 8 positions agree with TRBD1. CDR1 SQVTM and CDR2 ANQGSEA come from the germline V gene. The trim removed 3 bases at V and 2 bases at J, leaving 3 bases unmatched. This CDR3 comprises 13 residues. The chain's CDR3 is CSVEGTGAYEQYF. The CDR3 nucleotides are TGCAGCGTTGAGGGGACAGGAGCCTACGAGCAGTACTTC.

The gene calls are TRBV7-2 and TRBJ2-6; 9 nucleotides align to TRBD1. The CDR3 has 16 amino acids. V shed 5 bases and J 3 bases; nucleotides not matched to a gene: 5. Germline lookup yields CDR1 SGHTA and CDR2 FQGNSA. CDR3 protein: CASSTQGAFGANVLTF. DNA for the CDR3: TGTGCCAGCAGCACACAGGGGGCGTTTGGGGCCAACGTCCTGACTTTC.